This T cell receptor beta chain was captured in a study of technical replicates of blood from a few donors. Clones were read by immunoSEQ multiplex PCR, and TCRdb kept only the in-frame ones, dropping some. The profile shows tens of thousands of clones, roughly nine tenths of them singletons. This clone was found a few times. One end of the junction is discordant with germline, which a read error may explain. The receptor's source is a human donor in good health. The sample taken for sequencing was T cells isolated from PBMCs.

CDR3 in DNA: TGTGCCAGCAGTTTAGCGGGAGACGGTGAGCAGTTCTTC. Protein: CASSLAGDGEQFF. The chain joins TRBV7-6 to TRBJ2-1; 9 bases match TRBD2. CDR1 is SGHVS and CDR2 is FNYEAQ in the germline V gene. This CDR3 region has 13 residues.